This entry lists 6 T cell receptor beta chains sequenced from one sample in a study of cytomegalovirus exposure and HLA in healthy donors. The PCR contained 60 Vbeta and 13 Jbeta primers. Generated by immunoSEQ multiplex PCR, the TCRdb table keeps only in-frame clones and is missing some. The table lists about 130,000 clones, 75% to 85% of them singletons. The sample consisted of PBMCs. The receptors were sampled from a man aged 25 to 40 in good health and CMV-seropositive.

The chain carries TRBV5-1 and TRBJ1-1; D ambiguous. Germline CDR1 is SGHRS and CDR2 is YFSETQ. CDR3 length: 13 residues. V was trimmed by 0 bases and J by 6 bases, leaving 9 bases between them. Written as DNA, the CDR3 is TGCGCCAGCAGCTTGGCCCTAAACTCTGAAGCTTTCTTT. Its translation is CASSLALNSEAFF.

The chain links TRBV6-6 to TRBJ1-1; D is perhaps TRBD1 (6 bases). The V gene's germline CDR1 is MNHNY and CDR2 SVGAGI (reference sequence). The V end was cut by 8 bases, the J end by 1 base, with 17 bases between. This CDR3 region has 15 residues. The chain's CDR3 is CASGTRTARNTEAFF. The DNA for the CDR3 is TGTGCCAGCGGAACAAGGACAGCCCGGAACACTGAAGCTTTCTTT.

This clone is a singleton in its sample. This rearrangement joins TRBV25-1 to TRBJ1-1; D unresolved. Trimming removed 6 bases from V and 6 bases from J, with 14 bases in between. The germline V gene encodes CDR1 MGHDK and CDR2 SYGVNS. The CDR3 is 13 amino acids. The CDR3 spells CASRGGGRAEAFF. As DNA, the CDR3 is TGTGCCAGCAGAGGAGGAGGGAGAGCTGAAGCTTTCTTT.

The chain carries TRBV6-5 and TRBJ1-1; D might be TRBD1 (5 bases). This CDR3 is built from 14 residues. Per germline, CDR1 MNHEY and CDR2 SVGAGI. V gave up 6 bases and J gave up 0 bases, with 11 bases separating them. CDR3 coding DNA: TGTGCCAGCAGCAGGGCGCTGCTGAACACTGAAGCTTTCTTT. This gives the protein CASSRALLNTEAFF.

The chain is built from TRBV27 and TRBJ2-1; 8 bases align to TRBD2. From germline, CDR1 is MNHEY and CDR2 SMNVEV (reference sequence). The V segment lost 10 bases and the J segment 4 bases; nucleotides outside the gene matches: 9. This CDR3 region has 14 residues. The CDR3 reads CATASGGPYNEQFF. The CDR3 region has the DNA TGTGCCACTGCGAGCGGGGGACCTTACAATGAGCAGTTCTTC.

The gene calls are TRBV7-9 and TRBJ1-3; D gene uncertain. Germline values: CDR1 SEHNR, CDR2 FQNEAQ (reference sequence). The CDR3 length is 16 residues. V gave up 1 base and J gave up 0 bases, with 10 bases separating them. Here the CDR3 reads CASSLVLSLSGNTIYF. As DNA, the CDR3 is TGTGCCAGCAGCTTAGTACTCTCCCTCTCTGGAAACACCATATATTTT.